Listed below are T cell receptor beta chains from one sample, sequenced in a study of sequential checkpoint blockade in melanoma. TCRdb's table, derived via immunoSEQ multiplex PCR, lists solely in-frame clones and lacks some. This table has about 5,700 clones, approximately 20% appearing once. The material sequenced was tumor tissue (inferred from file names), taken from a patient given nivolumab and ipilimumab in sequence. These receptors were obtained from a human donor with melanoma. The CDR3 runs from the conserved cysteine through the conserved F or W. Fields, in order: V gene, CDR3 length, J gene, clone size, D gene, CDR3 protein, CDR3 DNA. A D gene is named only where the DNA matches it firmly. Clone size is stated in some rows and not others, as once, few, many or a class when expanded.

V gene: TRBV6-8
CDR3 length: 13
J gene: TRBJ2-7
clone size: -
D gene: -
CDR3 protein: CATVRGISYEQYF
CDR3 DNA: TGTGCCACCGTTCGGGGGATTTCCTACGAGCAGTACTTC

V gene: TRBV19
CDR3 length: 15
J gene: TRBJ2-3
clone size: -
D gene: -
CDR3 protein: CASNRGGAWPDTQYF
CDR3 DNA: TGTGCCAGTAATCGTGGAGGGGCCTGGCCAGATACGCAGTATTTT

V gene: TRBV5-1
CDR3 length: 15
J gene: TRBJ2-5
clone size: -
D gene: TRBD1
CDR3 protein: CASSLAGRGRETQYF
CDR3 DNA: TGCGCCAGCAGCTTGGCCGGCAGGGGGCGGGAGACCCAGTACTTC

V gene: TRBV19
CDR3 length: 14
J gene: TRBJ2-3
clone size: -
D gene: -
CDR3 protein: CASSIWLSTDTQYF
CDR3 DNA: TGTGCCAGTAGTATATGGCTTAGCACAGATACGCAGTATTTT

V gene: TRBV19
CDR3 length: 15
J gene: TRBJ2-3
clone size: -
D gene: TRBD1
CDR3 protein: CASSKDRARGDTQYF
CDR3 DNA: TGTGCCAGTAGTAAGGACAGGGCCAGGGGGGATACGCAGTATTTT

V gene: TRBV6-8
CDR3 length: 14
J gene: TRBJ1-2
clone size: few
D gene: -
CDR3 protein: CASSYWQGWYGYTF
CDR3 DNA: TGTGCCAGCAGTTACTGGCAGGGCTGGTATGGCTACACCTTC

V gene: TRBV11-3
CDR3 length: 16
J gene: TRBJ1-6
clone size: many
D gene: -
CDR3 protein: CASSPQTGRMLSPLHF
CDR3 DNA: TGTGCCAGCAGCCCCCAGACAGGTAGAATGCTTTCACCCCTCCACTTT

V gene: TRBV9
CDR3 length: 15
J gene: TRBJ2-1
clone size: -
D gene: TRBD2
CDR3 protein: CASSPRAGGDNEQFF
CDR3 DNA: TGTGCCAGCAGCCCCAGAGCGGGGGGAGACAATGAGCAGTTCTTC

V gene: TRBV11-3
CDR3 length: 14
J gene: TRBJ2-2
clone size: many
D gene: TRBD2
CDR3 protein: CASSLFGGTGELFF
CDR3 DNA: TGTGCCAGCAGCTTATTCGGGGGGACCGGGGAGCTGTTTTTT

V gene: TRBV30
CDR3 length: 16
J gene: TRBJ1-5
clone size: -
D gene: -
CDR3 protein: CAWSSRVVAGNQPQHF
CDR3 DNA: TGTGCCTGGAGTAGCAGGGTGGTGGCAGGCAATCAGCCCCAGCATTTT

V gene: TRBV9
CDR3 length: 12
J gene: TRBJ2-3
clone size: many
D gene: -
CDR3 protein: CASSDDLTAQYF
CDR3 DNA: TGTGCCAGCAGCGACGACTTGACCGCGCAGTATTTT

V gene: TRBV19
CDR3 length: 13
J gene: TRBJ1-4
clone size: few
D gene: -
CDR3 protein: CASSILQNEKLFF
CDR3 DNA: TGTGCCAGTAGTATTTTGCAGAATGAAAAACTGTTTTTT

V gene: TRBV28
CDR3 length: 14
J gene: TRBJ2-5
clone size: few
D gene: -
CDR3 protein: CASRGQRLQETQYF
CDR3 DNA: TGTGCCAGCAGGGGCCAGAGACTTCAAGAGACCCAGTACTTC

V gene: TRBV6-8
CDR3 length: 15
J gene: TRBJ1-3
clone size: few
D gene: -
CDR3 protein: CASRKDIYSGNTIYF
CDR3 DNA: TGTGCCAGCAGAAAGGACATTTACTCTGGAAACACCATATATTTT

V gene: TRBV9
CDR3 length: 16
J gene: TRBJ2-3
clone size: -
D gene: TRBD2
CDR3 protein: CASSLKLAGPTDTQYF
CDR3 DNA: TGTGCCAGCAGCTTAAAACTAGCGGGGCCCACAGATACGCAGTATTTT

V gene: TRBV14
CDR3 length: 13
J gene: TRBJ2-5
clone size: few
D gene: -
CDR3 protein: CASSLIRGETQYF
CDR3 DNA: TGTGCCAGCAGCCTAATTAGGGGGGAGACCCAGTACTTC

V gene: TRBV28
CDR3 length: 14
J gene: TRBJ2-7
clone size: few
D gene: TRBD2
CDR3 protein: CASRLSGSRHEQYF
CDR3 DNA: TGTGCCAGCAGACTAAGCGGGAGTCGCCACGAGCAGTACTTC

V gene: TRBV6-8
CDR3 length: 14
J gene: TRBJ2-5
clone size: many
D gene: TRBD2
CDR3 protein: CAISWAGGAETQYF
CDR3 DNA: TGTGCCATCAGTTGGGCGGGGGGCGCGGAGACCCAGTACTTC

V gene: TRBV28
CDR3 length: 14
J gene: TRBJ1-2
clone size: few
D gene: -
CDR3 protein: CASSLGAPDYGYTF
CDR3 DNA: TGTGCCAGCAGTTTAGGGGCCCCCGACTATGGCTACACCTTC

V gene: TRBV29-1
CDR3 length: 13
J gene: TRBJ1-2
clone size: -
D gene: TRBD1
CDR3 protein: CSSRQGGYSGYTF
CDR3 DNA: TGCAGCTCGCGACAGGGAGGCTATAGTGGCTACACCTTC

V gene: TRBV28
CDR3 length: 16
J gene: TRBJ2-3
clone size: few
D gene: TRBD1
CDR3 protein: CASGTGTGLTTDTQYF
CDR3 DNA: TGTGCCAGCGGGACGGGGACAGGCCTTACCACAGATACGCAGTATTTT

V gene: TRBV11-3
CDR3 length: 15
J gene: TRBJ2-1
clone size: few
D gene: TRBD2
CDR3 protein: CASSYPSGIYNEQFF
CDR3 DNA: TGTGCCAGCAGCTATCCTAGCGGGATTTACAATGAGCAGTTCTTC

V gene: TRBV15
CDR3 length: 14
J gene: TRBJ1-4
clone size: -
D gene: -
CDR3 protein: CATSRGGSDEKLFF
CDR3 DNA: TGTGCCACCAGCAGAGGAGGGAGCGATGAAAAACTGTTTTTT

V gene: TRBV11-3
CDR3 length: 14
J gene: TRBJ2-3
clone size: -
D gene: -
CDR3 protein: CASSLFGGTDTQYF
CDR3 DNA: TGTGCCAGCAGCTTATTTGGAGGCACAGATACGCAGTATTTT

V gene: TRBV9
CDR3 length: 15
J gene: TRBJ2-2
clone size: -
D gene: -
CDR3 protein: CASSVGWGNTGELFF
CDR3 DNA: TGTGCCAGCAGCGTAGGTTGGGGGAACACCGGGGAGCTGTTTTTT

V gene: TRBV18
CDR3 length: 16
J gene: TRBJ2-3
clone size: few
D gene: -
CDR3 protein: CASSPSAGASTDTQYF
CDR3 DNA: TGTGCCAGCTCACCATCGGCAGGGGCGAGCACAGATACGCAGTATTTT

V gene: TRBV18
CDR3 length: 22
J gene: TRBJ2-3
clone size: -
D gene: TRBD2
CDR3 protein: CASSPPKTGTSGRRAAEDTQYF
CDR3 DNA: TGTGCCAGCTCACCACCGAAAACCGGGACTAGCGGGAGGCGAGCCGCGGAAGATACGCAGTATTTT

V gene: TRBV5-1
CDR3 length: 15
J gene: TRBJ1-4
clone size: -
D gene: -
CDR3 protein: CASSPHGATNEKLFF
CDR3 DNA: TGCGCCAGCAGCCCCCACGGGGCAACTAATGAAAAACTGTTTTTT

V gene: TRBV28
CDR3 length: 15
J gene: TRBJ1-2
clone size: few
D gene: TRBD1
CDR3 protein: CASRHPAGGLYGYTF
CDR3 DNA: TGTGCCAGCCGCCACCCCGCAGGGGGCCTCTATGGCTACACCTTC

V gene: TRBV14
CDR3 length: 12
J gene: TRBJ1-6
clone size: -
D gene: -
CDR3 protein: CASSHFQSSLHF
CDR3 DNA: TGTGCCAGCAGCCATTTTCAGAGCAGTCTCCACTTT

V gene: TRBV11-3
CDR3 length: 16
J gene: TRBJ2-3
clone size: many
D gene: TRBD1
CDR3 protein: CASSPWDSLSTDTQYF
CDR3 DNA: TGTGCCAGCAGCCCCTGGGACAGCCTAAGCACAGATACGCAGTATTTT

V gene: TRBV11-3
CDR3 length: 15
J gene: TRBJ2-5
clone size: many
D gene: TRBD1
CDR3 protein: CASSLEDRLDETQYF
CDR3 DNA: TGTGCCAGCAGCTTGGAGGACAGGCTCGATGAGACCCAGTACTTC

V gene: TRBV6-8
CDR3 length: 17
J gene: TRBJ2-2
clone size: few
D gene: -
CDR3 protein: CASSYSPGPFRTGELFF
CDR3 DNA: TGTGCCAGCAGTTACTCGCCAGGGCCGTTTAGGACCGGGGAGCTGTTTTTT

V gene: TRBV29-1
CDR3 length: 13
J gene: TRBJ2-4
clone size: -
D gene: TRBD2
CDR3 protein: CSVTGGIKNIQYF
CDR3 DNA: TGCAGCGTGACGGGGGGGATTAAAAACATTCAGTACTTC

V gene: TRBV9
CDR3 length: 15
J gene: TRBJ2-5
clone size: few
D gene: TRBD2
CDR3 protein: CASSEGLAGAETQYF
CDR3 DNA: TGTGCCAGCAGCGAGGGACTAGCGGGAGCCGAGACCCAGTACTTC

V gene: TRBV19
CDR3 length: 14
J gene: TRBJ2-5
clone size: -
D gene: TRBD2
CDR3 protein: CASSYTSGGETQYF
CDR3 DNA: TGTGCCAGTAGTTACACTAGCGGGGGTGAGACCCAGTACTTC

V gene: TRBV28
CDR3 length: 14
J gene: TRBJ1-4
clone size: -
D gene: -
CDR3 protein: CASNTGRVHEKLFF
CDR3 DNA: TGTGCCAGTAACACGGGGAGGGTTCATGAAAAACTGTTTTTT

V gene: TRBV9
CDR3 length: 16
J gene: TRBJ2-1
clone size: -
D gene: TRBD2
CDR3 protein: CASSARLASSYNEQFF
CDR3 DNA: TGTGCCAGCAGCGCTAGACTAGCGTCCTCCTACAATGAGCAGTTCTTC

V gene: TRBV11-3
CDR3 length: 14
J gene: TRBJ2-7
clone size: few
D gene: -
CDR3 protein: CASSLITLSYEQYF
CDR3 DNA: TGTGCCAGCAGCTTAATAACCCTCTCCTACGAGCAGTACTTC

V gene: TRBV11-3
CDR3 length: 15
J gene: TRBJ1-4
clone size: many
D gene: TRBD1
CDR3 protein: CASSPIGTENEKLFF
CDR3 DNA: TGTGCCAGCAGCCCGATCGGGACAGAGAATGAAAAACTGTTTTTT

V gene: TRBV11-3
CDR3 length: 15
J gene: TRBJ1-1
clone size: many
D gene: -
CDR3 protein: CASSPDPTRNTEAFF
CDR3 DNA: TGTGCCAGCAGCCCCGACCCGACACGGAACACTGAAGCTTTCTTT

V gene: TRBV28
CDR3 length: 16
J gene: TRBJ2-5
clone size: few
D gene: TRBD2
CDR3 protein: CASSYYGLAGGETQYF
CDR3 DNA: TGTGCCAGCAGTTACTACGGACTAGCGGGAGGCGAGACCCAGTACTTC

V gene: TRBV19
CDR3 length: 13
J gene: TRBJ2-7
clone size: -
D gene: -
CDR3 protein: CASSMADGYEQYF
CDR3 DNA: TGTGCCAGTAGTATGGCGGACGGATACGAGCAGTACTTC

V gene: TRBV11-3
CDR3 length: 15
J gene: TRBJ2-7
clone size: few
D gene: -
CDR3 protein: CASSPSGLRTYEQYF
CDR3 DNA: TGTGCCAGCAGCCCTTCCGGACTAAGGACCTACGAGCAGTACTTC

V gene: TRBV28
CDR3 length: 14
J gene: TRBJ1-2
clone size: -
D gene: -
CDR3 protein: CASSIQGLGYGYTF
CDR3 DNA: TGTGCCAGCAGTATTCAGGGTCTGGGCTATGGCTACACCTTC

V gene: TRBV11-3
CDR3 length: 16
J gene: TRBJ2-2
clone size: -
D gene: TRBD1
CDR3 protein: CASSWGQIKNTGELFF
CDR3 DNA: TGTGCCAGCAGCTGGGGACAGATTAAGAACACCGGGGAGCTGTTTTTT

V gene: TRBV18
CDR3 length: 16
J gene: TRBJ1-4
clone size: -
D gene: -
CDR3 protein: CASSLTLEQTNEKLFF
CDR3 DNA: TGTGCCAGCTCACTCACTTTGGAGCAAACTAATGAAAAACTGTTTTTT

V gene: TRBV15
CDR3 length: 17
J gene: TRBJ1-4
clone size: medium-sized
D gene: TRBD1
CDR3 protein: CATSRAGIGTGKEKLFF
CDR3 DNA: TGTGCCACCAGCAGAGCGGGGATAGGGACAGGGAAGGAAAAACTGTTTTTT

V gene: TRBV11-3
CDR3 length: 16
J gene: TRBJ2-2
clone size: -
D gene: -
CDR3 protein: CASNWGGTTNTGELFF
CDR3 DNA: TGTGCCAGCAACTGGGGCGGGACCACGAACACCGGGGAGCTGTTTTTT

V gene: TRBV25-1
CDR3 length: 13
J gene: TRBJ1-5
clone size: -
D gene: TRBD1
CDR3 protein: CASSVGGSQPQHF
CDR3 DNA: TGTGCCAGCAGTGTAGGGGGCAGTCAGCCCCAGCATTTT

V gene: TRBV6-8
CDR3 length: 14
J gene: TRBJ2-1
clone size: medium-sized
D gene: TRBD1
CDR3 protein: CASSHRTGRDEQFF
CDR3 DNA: TGTGCCAGCAGCCACAGGACAGGGCGGGATGAGCAGTTCTTC

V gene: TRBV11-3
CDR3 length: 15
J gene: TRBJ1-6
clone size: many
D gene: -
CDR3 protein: CASSQGPGPNSPLHF
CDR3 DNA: TGTGCCAGCAGCCAAGGGCCAGGGCCTAATTCACCCCTCCACTTT

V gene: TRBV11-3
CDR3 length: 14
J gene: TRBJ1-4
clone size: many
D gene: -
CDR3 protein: CASSSGRVREKLFF
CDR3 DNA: TGTGCCAGCAGCTCCGGCAGGGTACGTGAAAAACTGTTTTTT

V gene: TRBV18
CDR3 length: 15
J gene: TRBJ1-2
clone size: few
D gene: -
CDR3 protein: CASHSDTGSFYGYTF
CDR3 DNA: TGTGCCAGCCACTCAGATACAGGCTCCTTCTATGGCTACACCTTC

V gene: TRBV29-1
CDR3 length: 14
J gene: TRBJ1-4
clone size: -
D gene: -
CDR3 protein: CSISPGEANEKLFF
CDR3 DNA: TGCAGTATATCCCCAGGGGAGGCTAATGAAAAACTGTTTTTT

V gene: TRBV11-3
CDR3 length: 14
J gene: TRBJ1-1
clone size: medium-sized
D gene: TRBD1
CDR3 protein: CASGPQGGNTEAFF
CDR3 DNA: TGTGCCAGCGGACCACAGGGGGGAAACACTGAAGCTTTCTTT

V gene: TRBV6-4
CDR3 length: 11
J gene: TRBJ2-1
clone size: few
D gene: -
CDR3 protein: CASLRYNEQFF
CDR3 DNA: TGTGCCAGCCTACGATACAATGAGCAGTTCTTC

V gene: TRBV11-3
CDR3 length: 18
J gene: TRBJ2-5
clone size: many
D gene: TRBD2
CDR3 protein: CASSLDSRLAGVQETQYF
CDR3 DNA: TGTGCCAGCAGCTTAGATTCAAGACTAGCGGGAGTACAAGAGACCCAGTACTTC

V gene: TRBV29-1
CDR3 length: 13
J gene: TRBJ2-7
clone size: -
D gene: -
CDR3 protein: CSVGNGEGYEQYF
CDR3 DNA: TGCAGCGTGGGCAATGGAGAGGGCTACGAGCAGTACTTC

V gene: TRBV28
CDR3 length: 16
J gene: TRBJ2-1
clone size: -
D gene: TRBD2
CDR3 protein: CASSTYSGIGYNEQFF
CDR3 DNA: TGTGCCAGCAGCACTTATAGCGGGATAGGCTACAATGAGCAGTTCTTC